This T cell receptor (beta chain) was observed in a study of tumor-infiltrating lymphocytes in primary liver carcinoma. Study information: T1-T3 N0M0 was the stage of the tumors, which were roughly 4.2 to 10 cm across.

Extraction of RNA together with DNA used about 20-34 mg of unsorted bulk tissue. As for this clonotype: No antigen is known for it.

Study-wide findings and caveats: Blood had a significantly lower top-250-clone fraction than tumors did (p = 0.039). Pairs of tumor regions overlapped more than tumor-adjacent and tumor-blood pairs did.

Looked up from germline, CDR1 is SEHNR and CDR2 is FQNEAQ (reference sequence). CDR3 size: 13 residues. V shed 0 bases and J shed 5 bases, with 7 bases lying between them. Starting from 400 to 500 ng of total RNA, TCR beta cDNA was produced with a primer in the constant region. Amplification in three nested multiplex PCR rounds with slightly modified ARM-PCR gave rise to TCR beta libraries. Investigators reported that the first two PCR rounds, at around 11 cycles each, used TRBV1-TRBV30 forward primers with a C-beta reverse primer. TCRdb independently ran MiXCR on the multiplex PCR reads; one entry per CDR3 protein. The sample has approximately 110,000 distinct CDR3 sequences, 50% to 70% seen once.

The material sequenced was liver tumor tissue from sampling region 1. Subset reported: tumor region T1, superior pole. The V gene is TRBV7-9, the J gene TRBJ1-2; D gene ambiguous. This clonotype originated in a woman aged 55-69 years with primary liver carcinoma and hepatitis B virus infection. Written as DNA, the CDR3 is TGTGCCAGCAGCTTAGCCTTGACGTATGGCTACACCTTC. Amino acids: CASSLALTYGYTF.